The 22 T cell receptor beta chains reported below all come from one sample, sequenced in a study of Graves' ophthalmopathy and Graves' hyperthyroidism. Amplifying from RNA transcripts, the study obtained TCR beta CDR3 regions. A first-round RT-PCR used HTBI primers, followed by a second-round multiplex PCR. TCRdb re-derived calls from the multiplex PCR reads in MiXCR, one entry per CDR3 protein. The sample contains 57,000 or so distinct CDR3 sequences, approximately 50% of which appear only once. Input material: peripheral blood. The receptors originated from an adult woman with Graves' ophthalmopathy.

This clonotype was detected ten times or more. The chain recombines TRBV19 with TRBJ1-5, with D uncertain. The germline V gene has CDR1 LNHDA and CDR2 SQIVND (reference sequence). V was clipped by 0 bases and J by 4 bases, with 10 bases between them. The CDR3 is 15 residues long. CDR3 coding DNA: TGTGCCAGTAGTATAGAGGGGATTAGGAATCAGCCCCAGCATTTT. Residues: CASSIEGIRNQPQHF.

The rearrangement uses TRBV29-1 and TRBJ2-3; 10 bases map to TRBD2. Germline assignment: CDR1 SQVTM and CDR2 ANQGSEA. This CDR3 contains 16 residues. The V segment lost 2 bases and the J segment 6 bases; nucleotides outside the gene matches: 11. The DNA of the CDR3 is TGCAGCGTTGAACCTAGCGGGGGACCGACGAGGGATACGCAGTATTTT. It specifies CSVEPSGGPTRDTQYF.

The chain has TRBV7-3 and TRBJ1-4, with a tentative D call TRBD1 (5 bases). The CDR3 length is 19 residues. Trimming stripped 4 bases from V and 4 bases from J, with 25 bases between. Germline V gene data show CDR1 as SGHTA and CDR2 as FQGTGA. Written as DNA, the CDR3 is TGTGCCAGCAGCTCAACGGGGGACGTCTCGGGGACGATTAATGAAAAACTGTTTTTT. This sequence encodes CASSSTGDVSGTINEKLFF.

V usage is TRBV2 and J usage is TRBJ2-7, with a tentative D call TRBD1 (6 bases). The V gene lost 4 bases and the J gene lost 12 bases, with 10 bases spanning the gap. From germline, CDR1 is SNHLY and CDR2 FYNNEI. The CDR3 has 10 residues. DNA for the CDR3: TGTGCCAGCAGTGGACAGGCCCCGTACTTC. It yields the protein CASSGQAPYF.

J is TRBJ1-3 and V is TRBV15; D unclear. The germline V gene encodes CDR1 LNHNV and CDR2 YYDKDF (reference sequence). Trimming cost V 0 bases and J 9 bases, with 9 bases left between them. The CDR3 loop spans 13 amino acids. The CDR3 DNA follows: TGTGCCACCAGCAGAGAAGCGAGAAGCACCATATATTTT. Translating gives CATSREARSTIYF.

The V and J genes are TRBV20-1 and TRBJ1-2; 9 bases are a match to TRBD1. CDR1 DFQATT and CDR2 SNEGSKA come from the germline V gene (reference sequence). This CDR3 comprises 13 residues. V gave up 6 bases and J gave up 5 bases; unmatched junction bases: 7. This chain's CDR3 is CSASSDRGYGYTF. CDR3 in DNA: TGCAGTGCCAGCTCGGACAGGGGTTATGGCTACACCTTC.

The V gene is TRBV20-1, the J gene TRBJ2-3; TRBD1 agrees at 7 bases. Losses at the gene ends were 6 bases for V and 4 bases for J; bases not matched to a gene: 10. This CDR3 contains 14 residues. Per the germline V gene, CDR1 is DFQATT and CDR2 is SNEGSKA (reference sequence). The CDR3 loop reads CSASQGQSADTQYF. CDR3 in DNA: TGCAGTGCCTCCCAGGGACAGTCGGCAGATACGCAGTATTTT.

In its sample, this clonotype was seen once. The rearrangement joins TRBV25-1 to TRBJ2-7, with TRBD2 matching 11 bases. V trimming: 9 bases; J trimming: 5 bases; junction bases outside the gene matches: 9. CDR3 length: 14 amino acids. CDR1 MGHDK and CDR2 SYGVNS come from the germline V gene. The CDR3 loop is CASTELAGGHEQYF. The DNA of the CDR3 is TGTGCCAGTACAGAGCTAGCGGGAGGCCACGAGCAGTACTTC.

Details on this clonotype: This may stem from a read error, because a much larger clone lies one nucleotide away. The V and J genes are TRBV6-2 or TRBV6-3 and TRBJ1-5; 7 bases are a match to TRBD1. Per the germline V gene, CDR1 is MNHEY and CDR2 is SVGEGT. Trimming removed 5 bases from V and 0 bases from J; junction bases left unmatched: 13. The CDR3 is made up of 18 amino acids. CDR3: CASSQPTGLVCSNQPQHF. The CDR3 DNA reads as TGTGCCAGCAGTCAACCGACAGGGCTCGTATGTAGCAATCAGCCCCAGCATTTT.

The chain couples TRBV10-3 to TRBJ1-6; 9 bases map to TRBD1. Germline trimming cut 6 bases from V and 7 bases from J; bases unmatched to any gene: 7. Germline-derived CDR1 and CDR2 are ENHRY and SYGVKD. This CDR3 contains 15 residues. CDR3 sequence reads: CAISKQGAVNSPLHF. DNA of the CDR3: TGTGCCATCAGCAAACAGGGGGCCGTCAATTCACCCCTCCACTTT.

This clonotype has a count of ten or more. The CDR3 region is CSVRDLAVGNEQFF. The CDR3 DNA follows: TGCAGCGTAAGAGACCTAGCGGTGGGAAATGAGCAGTTCTTC. The chain employs TRBV29-1 and TRBJ2-1; the match to TRBD2 covers 7 bases. In germline, CDR1 is SQVTM, CDR2 ANQGSEA. V was pared by 6 bases and J by 7 bases, with 12 bases of the junction left unmatched. The CDR3 has 14 residues.

V is TRBV20-1 and J is TRBJ1-1; TRBD1 aligns across 7 bases. The germline V gene encodes CDR1 DFQATT and CDR2 SNEGSKA (reference sequence). V gave up 1 base and J gave up 7 bases; unmatched junction bases: 3. The CDR3 consists of 12 residues. CDR3 nucleotides: TGCAGTGCTAGAGTCCCAGGGGGTGAAGCTTTCTTT. Translating gives CSARVPGGEAFF.

This clonotype occurred many times. The chain has TRBV9 and TRBJ2-1; possibly TRBD2 for D (5 bases). The CDR3 contains 16 residues. Germline assignment: CDR1 SGDLS and CDR2 YYNGEE. The V gene lost 0 bases and the J gene lost 0 bases, with 10 bases spanning the gap. CDR3 coding DNA: TGTGCCAGCAGCGTAGGGACTCAGAGCTCCTACAATGAGCAGTTCTTC. Protein: CASSVGTQSSYNEQFF.

This clonotype was counted only a few times. The chain carries TRBV29-1 and TRBJ1-1; D gene ambiguous. Germline lookup yields CDR1 SQVTM and CDR2 ANQGSEA. The CDR3 is 13 amino acids. Trimming left V 7 bases short and J 5 bases short, with 17 bases between. The CDR3 is CSGALRQSTEAFF. The CDR3 coding sequence is TGCAGCGGTGCTCTGAGGCAGTCTACTGAAGCTTTCTTT. The full variable domain, in which reference TRBV29-1 and TRBJ1-1 provide the parts outside the CDR3, is SAVISQKPSRDICQRGTSLTIQCQVDSQVTMMFWYRQQPGQSLTLIATANQGSEATYESGFVIDKFPISRPNLTFSTLTVSNMSPEDSSIYLCSGALRQSTEAFFGQGTRLTVV.

The chain is built from TRBV7-6 and TRBJ2-6, with unresolved D. Germline loops: CDR1 SGHVS, CDR2 FNYEAQ. V was clipped by 4 bases and J by 15 bases, with 1 base between them. This CDR3 contains 8 residues. The CDR3 DNA is TGTGCCAGCAGCTACCTGACTTTC. It is translated as CASSYLTF.

This clonotype was recorded at least ten times. J is TRBJ2-3 and V is TRBV28, with a tentative D call TRBD1 (6 bases). Germline assignment: CDR1 MDHEN and CDR2 SYDVKM. This CDR3 has 14 amino acids. Trimming pared 1 base from V and 4 bases from J, leaving 9 bases between. CDR3 coding DNA: TGTGCCAGCAGTTTATCCCCAGGGGCAGATACGCAGTATTTT. Protein: CASSLSPGADTQYF.

With respect to this clonotype: The CDR3 end shows no conserved phenylalanine or tryptophan, and so a read error is likely. J is TRBJ1-1 and V is TRBV7-8; D call uncertain. Germline values: CDR1 SGHVS, CDR2 FQNEAQ. The CDR3 consists of 12 residues. With 6 bases removed from V and 8 bases from J, the gap between germline ends came to 13 bases. This chain's CDR3 is CASSVKGREAFL. In nucleotides, the CDR3 is TGTGCCAGCAGTGTAAAAGGAAGGGAAGCTTTCCTT.

J is TRBJ2-2 and V is TRBV24-1; the D is unclear. Germline CDR1 and CDR2: KGHDR and SFDVKD. V shed 3 bases and J shed 8 bases, with 3 bases lying between them. The CDR3 spans 11 residues. The CDR3 protein is CATSDTGELFF. The DNA of the CDR3 is TGTGCCACCAGTGATACAGGGGAGCTGTTTTTT.

V and J are TRBV5-4 and TRBJ2-6; D not certain. Trimming took 0 bases from V and 2 from J, leaving 12 bases between them. Germline V gene sequence: CDR1 SGHNT, CDR2 YYREEE (reference sequence). This CDR3 has 17 amino acids. Written as DNA, the CDR3 is TGTGCCAGCAGCTTGGCCAGGTCCGCGGCTGGGGCCAACGTCCTGACTTTC. This encodes CASSLARSAAGANVLTF.

With respect to this clonotype: Lacking the conserved final phenylalanine or tryptophan, this CDR3 likely reflects a read error. The V gene is TRBV19, the J gene TRBJ1-3, with 7 bases that match TRBD1. The CDR3 extends over 14 amino acids. Trimming took 9 bases from V and 0 from J; bases not matched to a gene: 5. From germline, CDR1 is LNHDA and CDR2 SQIVND (reference sequence). The CDR3 region has the DNA TGTGCCAGCGGACAGGTTCCCTCTGGAAACACCATATATTAT. This sequence encodes CASGQVPSGNTIYY.

The rearrangement joins TRBV5-4 to TRBJ2-7; a possible D gene is TRBD1 (6 bases). V gave up 0 bases and J gave up 7 bases, with 11 bases separating them. CDR1 SGHNT and CDR2 YYREEE come from the germline V gene (reference sequence). The CDR3 contains 13 residues. The DNA for the CDR3 is TGTGCCAGCAGCTTGGACAGGGCAGGGGAGCAGTACTTC. It is translated as CASSLDRAGEQYF.

As concerns this clonotype: Mismatch with germline at one junction end may stem from a read error. V and J are TRBV7-8 and TRBJ2-7; D is perhaps TRBD1 (6 bases). The CDR3 is 14 amino acids. Germline loops: CDR1 SGHVS, CDR2 FQNEAQ. The CDR3 reads CASSLFRDTGELYF. The CDR3 coding sequence is TGTGCCAGCAGCTTGTTCCGGGACACCGGGGAGCTGTACTTC.